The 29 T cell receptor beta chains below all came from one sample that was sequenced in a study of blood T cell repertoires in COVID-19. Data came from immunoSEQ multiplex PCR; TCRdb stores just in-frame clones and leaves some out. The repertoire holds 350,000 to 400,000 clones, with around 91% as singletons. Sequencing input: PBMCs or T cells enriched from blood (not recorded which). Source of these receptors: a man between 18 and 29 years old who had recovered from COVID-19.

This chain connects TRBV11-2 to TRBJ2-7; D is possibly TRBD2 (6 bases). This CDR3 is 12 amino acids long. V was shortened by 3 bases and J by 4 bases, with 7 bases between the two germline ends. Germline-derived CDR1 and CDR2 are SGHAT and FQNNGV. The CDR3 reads CASSFGTYEQYF. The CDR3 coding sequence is TGTGCCAGCAGCTTCGGGACTTACGAGCAGTACTTC. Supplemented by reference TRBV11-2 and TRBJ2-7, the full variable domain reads EAGVAQSPRYKIIEKRQSVAFWCNPISGHATLYWYQQILGQGPKLLIQFQNNGVVDDSQLPKDRFSAERLKGVDSTLKIQPAKLEDSAVYLCASSFGTYEQYFGPGTRLTVT.

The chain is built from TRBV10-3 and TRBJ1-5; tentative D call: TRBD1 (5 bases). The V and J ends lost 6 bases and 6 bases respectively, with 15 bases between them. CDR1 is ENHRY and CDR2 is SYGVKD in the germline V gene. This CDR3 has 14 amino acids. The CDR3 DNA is TGTGCCATCAGCGCTGGGGGAGGGAGTCAGCCCCAGCATTTT. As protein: CAISAGGGSQPQHF.

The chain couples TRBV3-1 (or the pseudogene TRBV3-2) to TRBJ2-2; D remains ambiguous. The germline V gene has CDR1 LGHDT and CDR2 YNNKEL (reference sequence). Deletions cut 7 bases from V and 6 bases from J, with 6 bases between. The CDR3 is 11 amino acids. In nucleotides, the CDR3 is TGTGCCAGCATCTCTGCCGGGGAGCTGTTTTTT. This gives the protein CASISAGELFF.

Written as DNA, the CDR3 is TGTGCCAGCAGCTTAGACAGCAACTATGGCTACACCTTC. It specifies CASSLDSNYGYTF. This chain uses TRBV7-2 with TRBJ1-2; D call uncertain. V lost 1 base and J 2 bases, leaving 5 bases between the germline ends. The CDR3 is 13 residues long. Germline loops: CDR1 SGHTA, CDR2 FQGNSA.

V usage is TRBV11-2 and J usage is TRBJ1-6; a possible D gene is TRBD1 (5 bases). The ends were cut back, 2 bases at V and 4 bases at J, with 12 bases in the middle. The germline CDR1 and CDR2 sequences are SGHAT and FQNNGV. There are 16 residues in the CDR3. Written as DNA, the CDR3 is TGTGCCAGCAGCTTACTAGGGGCGCGGTATAATTCACCCCTCCACTTT. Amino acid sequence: CASSLLGARYNSPLHF. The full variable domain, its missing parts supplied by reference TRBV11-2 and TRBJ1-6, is EAGVAQSPRYKIIEKRQSVAFWCNPISGHATLYWYQQILGQGPKLLIQFQNNGVVDDSQLPKDRFSAERLKGVDSTLKIQPAKLEDSAVYLCASSLLGARYNSPLHFGNGTRLTVT.

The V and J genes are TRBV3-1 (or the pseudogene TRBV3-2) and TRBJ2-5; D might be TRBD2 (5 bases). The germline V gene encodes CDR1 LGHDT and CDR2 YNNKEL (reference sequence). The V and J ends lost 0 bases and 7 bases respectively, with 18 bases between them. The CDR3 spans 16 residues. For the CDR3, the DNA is TGTGCCAGCAGCCAAGATTGGGCGGGTGGATGGGGGACCCAGTACTTC. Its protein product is CASSQDWAGGWGTQYF.

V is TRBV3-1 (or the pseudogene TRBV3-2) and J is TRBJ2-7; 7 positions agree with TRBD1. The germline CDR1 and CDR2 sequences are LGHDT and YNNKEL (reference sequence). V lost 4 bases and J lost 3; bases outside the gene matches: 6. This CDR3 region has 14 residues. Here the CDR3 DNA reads TGTGCCAGCAGCCTCAGGGGGTCGGACTACGAGCAGTACTTC. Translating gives CASSLRGSDYEQYF.

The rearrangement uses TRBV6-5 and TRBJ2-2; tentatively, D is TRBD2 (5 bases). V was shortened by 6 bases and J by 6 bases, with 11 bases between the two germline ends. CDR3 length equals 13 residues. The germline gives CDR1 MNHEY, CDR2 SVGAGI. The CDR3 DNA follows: TGTGCCAGCAGGGGATACGGGGCCGGGGAGCTGTTTTTT. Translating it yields CASRGYGAGELFF.

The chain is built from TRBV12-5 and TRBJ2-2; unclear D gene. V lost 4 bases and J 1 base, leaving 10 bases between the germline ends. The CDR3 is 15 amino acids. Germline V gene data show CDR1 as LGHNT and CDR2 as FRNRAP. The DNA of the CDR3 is TGTGCTAGTGGTTCTGCACAGATGAACACCGGGGAGCTGTTTTTT. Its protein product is CASGSAQMNTGELFF. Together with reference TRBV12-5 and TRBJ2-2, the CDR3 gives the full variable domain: DARVTQTPRHKVTEMGQEVTMRCQPILGHNTVFWYRQTMMQGLELLAYFRNRAPLDDSGMPKDRFSAEMPDATLATLKIQPSEPRDSAVYFCASGSAQMNTGELFFGEGSRLTVL.

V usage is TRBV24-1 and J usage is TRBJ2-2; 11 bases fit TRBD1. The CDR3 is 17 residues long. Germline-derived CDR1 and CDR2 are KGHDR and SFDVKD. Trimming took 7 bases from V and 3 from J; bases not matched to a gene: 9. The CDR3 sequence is CATRSIGQGADTGELFF. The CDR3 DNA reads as TGTGCCACCAGGTCTATTGGACAGGGGGCCGACACCGGGGAGCTGTTTTTT.

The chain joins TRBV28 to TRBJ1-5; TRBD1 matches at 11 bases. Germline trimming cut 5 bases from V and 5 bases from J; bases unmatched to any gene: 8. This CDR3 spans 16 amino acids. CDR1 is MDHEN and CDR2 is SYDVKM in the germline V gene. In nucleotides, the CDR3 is TGTGCCAGCAGTCGGGGAGGGACAGGGGGATATCAGCCCCAGCATTTT. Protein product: CASSRGGTGGYQPQHF.

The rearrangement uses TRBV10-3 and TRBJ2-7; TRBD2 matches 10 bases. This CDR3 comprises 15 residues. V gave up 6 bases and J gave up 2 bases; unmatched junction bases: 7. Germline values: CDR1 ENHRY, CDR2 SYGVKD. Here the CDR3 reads CAISRTSGAAYEQYF. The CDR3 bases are TGTGCCATCAGCCGGACTAGCGGAGCAGCCTACGAGCAGTACTTC.

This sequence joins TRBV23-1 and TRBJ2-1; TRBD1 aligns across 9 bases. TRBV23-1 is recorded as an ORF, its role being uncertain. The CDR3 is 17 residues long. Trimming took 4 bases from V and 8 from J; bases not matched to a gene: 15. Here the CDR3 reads CASSPQGAQVQGDEQFF. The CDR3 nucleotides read TGCGCCAGCAGTCCACAGGGGGCGCAGGTTCAAGGAGATGAGCAGTTCTTC.

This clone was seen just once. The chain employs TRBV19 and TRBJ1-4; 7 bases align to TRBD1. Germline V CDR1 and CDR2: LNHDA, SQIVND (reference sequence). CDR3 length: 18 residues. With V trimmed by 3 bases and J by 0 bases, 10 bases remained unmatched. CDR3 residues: CASSILDRATATNEKLFF. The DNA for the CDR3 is TGTGCCAGTAGTATCCTCGACAGGGCGACGGCAACTAATGAAAAACTGTTTTTT.

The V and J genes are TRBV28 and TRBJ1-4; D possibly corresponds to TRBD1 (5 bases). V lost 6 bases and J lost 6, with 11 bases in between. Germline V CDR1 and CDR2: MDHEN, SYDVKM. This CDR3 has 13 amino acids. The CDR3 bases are TGTGCCAGCAGCCGGGGGGGGGATGAAAAACTGTTTTTT. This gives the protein CASSRGGDEKLFF. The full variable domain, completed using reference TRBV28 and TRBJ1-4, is DVKVTQSSRYLVKRTGEKVFLECVQDMDHENMFWYRQDPGLGLRLIYFSYDVKMKEKGDIPEGYSVSREKKERFSLILESASTNQTSMYLCASSRGGDEKLFFGSGTQLSVL.

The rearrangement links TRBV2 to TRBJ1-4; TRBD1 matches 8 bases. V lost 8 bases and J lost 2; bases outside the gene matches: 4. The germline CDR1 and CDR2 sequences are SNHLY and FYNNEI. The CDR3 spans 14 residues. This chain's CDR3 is CASGRTGTNEKLFF. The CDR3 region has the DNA TGTGCCAGCGGGAGGACAGGGACTAATGAAAAACTGTTTTTT.

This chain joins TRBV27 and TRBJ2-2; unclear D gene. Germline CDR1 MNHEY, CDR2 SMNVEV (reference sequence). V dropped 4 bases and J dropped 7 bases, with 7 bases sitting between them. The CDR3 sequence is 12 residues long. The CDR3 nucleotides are TGTGCCAGCAGTTATAGAAACGGGGAGCTGTTTTTT. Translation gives CASSYRNGELFF.

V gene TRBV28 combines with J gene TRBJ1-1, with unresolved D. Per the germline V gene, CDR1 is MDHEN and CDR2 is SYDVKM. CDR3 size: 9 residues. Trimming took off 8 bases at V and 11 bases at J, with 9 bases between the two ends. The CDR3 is CASGKEAFF. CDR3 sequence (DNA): TGTGCCAGCGGAAAGGAGGCTTTCTTT. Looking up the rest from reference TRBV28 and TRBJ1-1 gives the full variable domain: DVKVTQSSRYLVKRTGEKVFLECVQDMDHENMFWYRQDPGLGLRLIYFSYDVKMKEKGDIPEGYSVSREKKERFSLILESASTNQTSMYLCASGKEAFFGQGTRLTVV.

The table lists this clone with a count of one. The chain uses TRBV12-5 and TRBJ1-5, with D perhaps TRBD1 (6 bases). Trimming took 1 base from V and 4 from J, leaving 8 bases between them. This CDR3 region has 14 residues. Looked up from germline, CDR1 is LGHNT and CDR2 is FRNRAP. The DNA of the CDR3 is TGTGCTAGTGGTTTGGGGACAGCAAATCAGCCCCAGCATTTT. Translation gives CASGLGTANQPQHF.

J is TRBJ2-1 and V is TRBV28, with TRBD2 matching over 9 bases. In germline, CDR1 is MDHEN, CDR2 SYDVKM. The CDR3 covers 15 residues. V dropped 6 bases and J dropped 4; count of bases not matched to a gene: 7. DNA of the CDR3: TGTGCCAGCAGCAGAGGACTAGCGCCTTACAATGAGCAGTTCTTC. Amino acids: CASSRGLAPYNEQFF.

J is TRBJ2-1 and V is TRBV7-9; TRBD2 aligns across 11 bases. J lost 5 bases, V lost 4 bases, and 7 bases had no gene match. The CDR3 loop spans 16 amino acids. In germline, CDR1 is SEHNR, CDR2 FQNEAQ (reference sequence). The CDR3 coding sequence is TGTGCCAGCAGCTCAAGGTTAGCGGGAGGGGACAATGAGCAGTTCTTC. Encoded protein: CASSSRLAGGDNEQFF.

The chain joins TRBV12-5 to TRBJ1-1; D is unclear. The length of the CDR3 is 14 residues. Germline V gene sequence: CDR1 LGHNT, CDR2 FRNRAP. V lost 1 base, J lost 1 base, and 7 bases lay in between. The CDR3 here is CASGLGSGNTEAFF. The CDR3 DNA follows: TGTGCTAGTGGTTTGGGGTCCGGGAACACTGAAGCTTTCTTT.

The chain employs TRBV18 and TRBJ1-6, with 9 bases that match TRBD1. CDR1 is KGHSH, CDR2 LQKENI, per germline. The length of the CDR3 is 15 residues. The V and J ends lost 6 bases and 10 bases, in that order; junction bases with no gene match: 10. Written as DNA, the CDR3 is TGTGCCAGCTCGTCAACAGGGGGCGCGATGTCACCCCTCCACTTT. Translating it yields CASSSTGGAMSPLHF.

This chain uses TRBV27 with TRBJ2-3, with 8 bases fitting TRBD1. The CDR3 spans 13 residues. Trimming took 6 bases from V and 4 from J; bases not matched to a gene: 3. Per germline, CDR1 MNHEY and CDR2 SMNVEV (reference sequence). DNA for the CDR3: TGTGCCAGCAGCAGGGGGCGCGCAGATACGCAGTATTTT. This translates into CASSRGRADTQYF.

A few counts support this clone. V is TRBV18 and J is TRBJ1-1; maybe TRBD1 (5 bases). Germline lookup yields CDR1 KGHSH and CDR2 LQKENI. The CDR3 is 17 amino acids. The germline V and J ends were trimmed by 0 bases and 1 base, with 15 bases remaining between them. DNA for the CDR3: TGTGCCAGCTCACCACCCACACGGAGAACAGGGAACACTGAAGCTTTCTTT. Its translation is CASSPPTRRTGNTEAFF.

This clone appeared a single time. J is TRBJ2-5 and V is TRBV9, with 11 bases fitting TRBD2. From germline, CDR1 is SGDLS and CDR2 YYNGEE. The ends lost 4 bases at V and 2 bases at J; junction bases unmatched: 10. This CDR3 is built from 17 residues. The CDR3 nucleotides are TGTGCCAGCAGCACCAGACCGGGACTAGCGGTACAAGAGACCCAGTACTTC. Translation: CASSTRPGLAVQETQYF.

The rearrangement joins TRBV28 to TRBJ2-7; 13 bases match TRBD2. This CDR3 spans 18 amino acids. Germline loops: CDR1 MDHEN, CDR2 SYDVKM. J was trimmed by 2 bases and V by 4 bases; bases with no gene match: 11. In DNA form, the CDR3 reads TGTGCCAGCAGTTCCCTCACCGGGACTAGCGGGATACCCTACGAGCAGTACTTC. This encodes CASSSLTGTSGIPYEQYF.

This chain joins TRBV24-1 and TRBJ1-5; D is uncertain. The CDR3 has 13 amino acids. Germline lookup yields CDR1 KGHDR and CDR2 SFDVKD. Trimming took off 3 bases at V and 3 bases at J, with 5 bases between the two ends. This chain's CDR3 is CATSDRYNQPQHF. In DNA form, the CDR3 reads TGTGCCACCAGTGATCGTTACAATCAGCCCCAGCATTTT.

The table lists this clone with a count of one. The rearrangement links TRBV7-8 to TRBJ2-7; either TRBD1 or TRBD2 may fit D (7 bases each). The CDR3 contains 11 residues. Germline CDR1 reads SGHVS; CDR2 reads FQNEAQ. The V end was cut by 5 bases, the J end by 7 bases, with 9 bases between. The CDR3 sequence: CASSQGGEQYF. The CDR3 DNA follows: TGTGCCAGCAGCCAGGGGGGGGAGCAGTACTTC.